Given below is one T cell receptor (beta chain) in context. Its recognized antigen is unknown. Per-nucleotide qualities are absent, and no much larger clonotype sits a single base away. TCRbeta CDR3 regions were amplified from genomic DNA by means of the immunoSEQ Assay, a bias-controlled multiplex PCR. The published analysis was carried out like this. Within the assay, amplification of reference gene primers was used to estimate how many nucleated cells each sample contained. To quantify the absolute abundance of each unique TCRbeta CDR3 rearrangement, sequence reads were collapsed and filtered. Productive Simpson clonality was computed per sample as the square root of Simpson's diversity index over productive rearrangements. As stored in TCRdb, this immuneACCESS dataset retains in-frame rearrangements with V and J assigned. A fraction of the clones does not appear; measured against another copy, unresolved V genes explain less than half of the discrepancy, and the remainder lacks a known reason. V, J and clone size were drawn from that table, and D and trimming were deduced from the DNA. The sample table holds 37,000 or so clones, of which around 78% were seen once. The ten largest clonotypes hold 33% of the sample.

The record originates from a study of blood T cell repertoires in COVID-19 (dated by TCRdb to about 2020). The study in broad terms: Collaborator samples came from the United States, Italy and Spain and covered acute and convalescent phases of COVID-19. The material from the prospective study consisted of cDNA or gDNA derived from T cells, B-cell-depleted T cells, or PBMCs. Deeply sampled blood TCRbeta repertoires from subjects exposed to, actively infected with, or recovered from COVID-19 were included in the dataset. The repertoires were made available in a free public database intended to serve as a resource for research on the immune response to SARS-CoV-2. The samples were drawn from two sources: the first 160 participants of the ongoing ImmuneRACE study, and 1,000 to 1,500 subjects contributed by 6 global collaborators. A de-identified subject ID, COVID-19 status, age in years and sex were almost always included in the sample metadata. Where HLA class I and class II types were available, the types were taken from metadata supplied by the sample provider, not from assay-based typing. General conclusions and limits of the study: The amount of clinical and demographic metadata varied by source and participant and was provided uncurated.

Collaborating institutions collected whole blood in K2EDTA tubes following their own protocols. For TCRbeta analysis, collaborator samples were shipped as frozen whole blood, as isolated PBMCs, or as DNA extracted from either sample type. The CDR3 covers 15 residues, taking in both the cysteine and the phenylalanine. Of all the DNA, just the CDR3 is kept, 45 bases in frame from base 1. Trimming takes 2 bases from V and 0 bases from J, and the germline ends sit 8 bases apart. According to the germline V gene, CDR1 reads SGHVS and CDR2 reads FNYEAQ. The chain links TRBV7-6 with TRBJ2-1, and possibly TRBD2, on 5 matching bases. Material for sequencing was peripheral blood. This TCR was sampled from a man in his sixties with acute or convalescent COVID-19. CDR3 loop: CASSLLADSYNEQFF. The sequence in DNA is TGTGCCAGCAGCTTACTAGCCGACTCCTACAATGAGCAGTTCTTC.